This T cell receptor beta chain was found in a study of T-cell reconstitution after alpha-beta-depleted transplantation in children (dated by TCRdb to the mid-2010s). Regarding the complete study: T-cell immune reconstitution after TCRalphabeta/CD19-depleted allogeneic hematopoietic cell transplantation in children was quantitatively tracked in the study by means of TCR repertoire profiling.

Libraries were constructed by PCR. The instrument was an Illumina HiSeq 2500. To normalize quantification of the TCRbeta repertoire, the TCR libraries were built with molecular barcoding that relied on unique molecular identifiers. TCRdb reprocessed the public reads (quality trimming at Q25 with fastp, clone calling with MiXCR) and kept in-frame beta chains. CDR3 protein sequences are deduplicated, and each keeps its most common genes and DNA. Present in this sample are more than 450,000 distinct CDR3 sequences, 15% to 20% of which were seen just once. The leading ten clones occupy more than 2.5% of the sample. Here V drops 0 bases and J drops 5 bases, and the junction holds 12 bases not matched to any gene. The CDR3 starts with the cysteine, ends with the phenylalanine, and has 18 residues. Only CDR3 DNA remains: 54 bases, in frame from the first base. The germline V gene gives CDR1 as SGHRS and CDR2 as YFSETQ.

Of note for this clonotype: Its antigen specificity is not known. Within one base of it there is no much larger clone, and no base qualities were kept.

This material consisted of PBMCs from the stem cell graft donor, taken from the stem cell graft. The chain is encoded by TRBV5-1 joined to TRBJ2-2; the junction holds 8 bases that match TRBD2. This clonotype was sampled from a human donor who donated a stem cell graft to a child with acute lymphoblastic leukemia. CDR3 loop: CASSLGLAPTTSTGELFF. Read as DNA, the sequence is TGCGCCAGCAGCTTGGGACTAGCGCCGACAACTTCGACCGGGGAGCTGTTTTTT.